Below are 20 T cell receptor beta chains sequenced from a single sample in a study of T cells in Graves' hyperthyroidism and ophthalmopathy. Authors of the study amplified TCR beta CDR3 regions from RNA transcripts. Carried out on the TCR CDR3, a first-round RT-PCR used the HTBI primer set. TCRdb analysed the multiplex PCR reads with MiXCR anew, one entry per CDR3 protein. Of 500,000 to 600,000 distinct CDR3 sequences listed, 40% to 50% are singletons. Sample: peripheral blood or thyroid tissue (not recorded which). Receptors originate from an adult woman with Graves' disease, either hyperthyroidism or ophthalmopathy (not recorded which).

For this clonotype: This clone may be a read error of a much larger clone one base away. V gene TRBV20-1 combines with J gene TRBJ1-4; the match to TRBD1 covers 7 bases. This CDR3 has 14 amino acids. From germline, CDR1 is DFQATT and CDR2 SNEGSKA (reference sequence). The CDR3 loop reads CSANTGQTNERLFF. The CDR3, as DNA: TGCAGTGCTAATACGGGACAGACGAATGAAAGACTGTTTTTT.

This sequence joins TRBV5-1 and TRBJ2-7; D remains unclear. CDR1 SGHRS and CDR2 YFSETQ come from the germline V gene. This CDR3 comprises 13 residues. V shed 5 bases and J shed 6 bases, with 15 bases lying between them. In DNA form, the CDR3 reads TGCGCCAGCAGGGCAGGATTCTTCGGCGAGCAGTACTTC. Its translation: CASRAGFFGEQYF.

This clonotype was seen at least ten times. The chain employs TRBV7-8 and TRBJ2-7, with 8 bases identical to TRBD2. This CDR3 has 16 amino acids. CDR1 and CDR2 from the germline V gene are SGHVS and FQNEAQ. With V trimmed by 1 base and J by 3 bases, 8 bases remained unmatched. CDR3 bases: TGTGCCAGCAGCTTAGAGTCGGGAGGGCCTTACTACGAGCAGTACTTC. Translation: CASSLESGGPYYEQYF.

At least ten counts were recorded for this clonotype. The chain joins TRBV11-2 to TRBJ1-3; D is uncertain. The CDR3 is 16 amino acids. Trimming pared 0 bases from V and 0 bases from J, leaving 9 bases between. Per germline, CDR1 SGHAT and CDR2 FQNNGV. The CDR3 DNA follows: TGTGCCAGCAGCTTAGATGTGCGGATCTCTGGAAACACCATATATTTT. Protein product: CASSLDVRISGNTIYF.

The chain is built from TRBV15 and TRBJ1-4; possible D gene TRBD1, 6 bases. Trimming cost V 0 bases and J 3 bases, with 14 bases left between them. This CDR3 spans 17 amino acids. CDR1 and CDR2 (germline): LNHNV, YYDKDF (reference sequence). The CDR3 loop is CATSRDPGGVANEKLFF. The CDR3, as DNA: TGTGCCACCAGCAGAGATCCGGGGGGCGTTGCTAATGAAAAACTGTTTTTT.

The J gene is TRBJ1-2, the V gene TRBV2; D gene uncertain. CDR1 is SNHLY and CDR2 is FYNNEI in the germline V gene. The CDR3 sequence is 12 residues long. Between the trimmed V and J ends, which lost 5 bases and 4 bases, there was a span of 8 bases. The CDR3, as DNA: TGTGCCAGCAGTTCTGAGCCCTATGGCTACACCTTC. It is translated as CASSSEPYGYTF.

This chain links TRBV10-3 with TRBJ2-3; D gene uncertain. This CDR3 is 14 amino acids long. Germline V lookup: CDR1 ENHRY, CDR2 SYGVKD. V lost 2 bases and J 1 base, leaving 7 bases between the germline ends. The DNA for the CDR3 is TGTGCCATCAGTGAGGGGTTGGGCACAGATACGCAGTATTTT. It yields the protein CAISEGLGTDTQYF.

A remark on this clonotype: Since a much larger clone is just one base distant, this may be a read error. This rearrangement joins TRBV20-1 to TRBJ2-2; a possible D gene is TRBD2 (6 bases). This CDR3 is built from 13 residues. Germline CDR1 DFQATT, CDR2 SNEGSKA (reference sequence). V was shortened by 7 bases and J by 4 bases, with 13 bases between the two germline ends. The CDR3 spells CSGGTGSTGELFF. In DNA form, the CDR3 reads TGCAGTGGAGGAACCGGGAGCACCGGGGAGCTGTTTTTT.

This clonotype was detected many times. The chain is built from TRBV5-4 and TRBJ1-1; D may be TRBD1 (5 bases). The ends were cut back, 4 bases at V and 0 bases at J, with 16 bases in the middle. The CDR3 loop spans 16 amino acids. Per germline, CDR1 SGHNT and CDR2 YYREEE (reference sequence). The CDR3 sequence: CASSPPGLTMNTEAFF. CDR3 coding DNA: TGTGCCAGCAGCCCCCCGGGACTCACGATGAACACTGAAGCTTTCTTT.

The chain couples TRBV7-3 to TRBJ2-5; 9 bases line up with TRBD2. CDR1 and CDR2 from the germline V gene are SGHTA and FQGTGA. CDR3 size: 15 residues. V dropped 5 bases and J dropped 5; count of bases not matched to a gene: 9. For the CDR3, the DNA is TGTGCCAGCAGCCTTAAAGCGGGGGGAAGGGAGACCCAGTACTTC. This sequence encodes CASSLKAGGRETQYF.

For this clonotype: A much larger clone sits a single nucleotide away, making a read error possible. The rearrangement links TRBV2 to TRBJ2-5, with a weak D call TRBD2 (6 bases). The germline CDR1 and CDR2 sequences are SNHLY and FYNNEI. Trimming took 8 bases from V and 10 from J, leaving 8 bases between them. CDR3 size: 9 residues. In nucleotides, the CDR3 is TGTGCCAGCGGGGAGGACCAGTACTTC. Amino acid sequence: CASGEDQYF.

The chain has TRBV7-9 and TRBJ1-1; D ambiguous. Germline CDR1 is SEHNR and CDR2 is FQNEAQ (reference sequence). CDR3 length: 14 residues. The V gene lost 5 bases and the J gene lost 6 bases, with 16 bases spanning the gap. For the CDR3, the DNA is TGTGCCAGCAGCCCCGGGCTGGTGGGCGCTGAAGCTTTCTTT. Amino acids: CASSPGLVGAEAFF.

This chain connects TRBV28 to TRBJ1-2; D is uncertain. The CDR3 consists of 12 residues. The germline gives CDR1 MDHEN, CDR2 SYDVKM. V gave up 5 bases and J gave up 5 bases, with 9 bases separating them. DNA for the CDR3: TGTGCCAGCAGTAGGGTGACTTATGGCTACACCTTC. It is translated as CASSRVTYGYTF.

This clonotype occurred many times. This chain joins TRBV29-1 and TRBJ2-7, with TRBD1 identical over 7 bases. The CDR3 consists of 15 residues. The germline V gene has CDR1 SQVTM and CDR2 ANQGSEA. With 6 bases clipped from V and 5 bases from J, the junction kept 16 bases outside the gene matches. DNA of the CDR3: TGCAGCGTCGCGCGGACAGGAGACCCCCGGGACGAGCAGTACTTC. Its translation is CSVARTGDPRDEQYF.

In the case of this clonotype: A read error may explain this, as a much larger clone is one base away. The chain employs TRBV4-1 and TRBJ1-3, with D uncertain. Germline lookup yields CDR1 MGHRA and CDR2 YSYEKL. The CDR3 runs 16 residues. DNA of the CDR3: TGCGCCAGCAGCCAAGATCCACCGCACTCTGGAAACACCTTATATTTT. Amino acids: CASSQDPPHSGNTLYF.

The gene calls are TRBV9 and TRBJ2-5, with D hard to call. V was trimmed by 3 bases and J by 5 bases, leaving 8 bases between them. This CDR3 is built from 12 residues. Germline V gene lookup returns CDR1 SGDLS and CDR2 YYNGEE. The CDR3 region has the DNA TGTGCCAGCAGCGCCTCGGAGGAGACCCAGTACTTC. It translates to CASSASEETQYF. The full variable domain, completed using reference TRBV9 and TRBJ2-5, is DSGVTQTPKHLITATGQRVTLRCSPRSGDLSVYWYQQSLDQGLQFLIQYYNGEERAKGNILERFSAQQFPDLHSELNLSSLELGDSALYFCASSASEETQYFGPGTRLLVL.

The rearrangement joins TRBV9 to TRBJ2-5; D could derive from TRBD1 or TRBD2 (5 bases each). The CDR3 covers 14 residues. Germline V gene data show CDR1 as SGDLS and CDR2 as YYNGEE. The V gene lost 0 bases and the J gene lost 4 bases, with 10 bases spanning the gap. The CDR3 nucleotides are TGTGCCAGCAGCGTAGGGGGGAGAAGAGAGACCCAGTACTTC. Protein: CASSVGGRRETQYF.

This rearrangement joins TRBV7-9 to TRBJ2-5, with D possibly called TRBD1 or TRBD2 (6 bases each). CDR3 length equals 16 residues. Germline V gene sequence: CDR1 SEHNR, CDR2 FQNEAQ (reference sequence). Trimming took 2 bases from V and 5 from J, leaving 18 bases between them. The CDR3 spells CASSLITGRGLETQYF. The CDR3 DNA reads TGTGCCAGCAGCTTAATCACGGGACGGGGGCTGGAGACCCAGTACTTC.

The chain carries TRBV15 and TRBJ1-2; 9 bases match TRBD1. Per the germline V gene, CDR1 is LNHNV and CDR2 is YYDKDF (reference sequence). The CDR3 sequence is 16 residues long. V dropped 1 base and J dropped 4; count of bases not matched to a gene: 7. CDR3 in amino acids: CATSRVGTGSPYGYTF. The CDR3 nucleotides are TGTGCCACCAGCAGAGTTGGGACAGGGTCTCCCTATGGCTACACCTTC.

The CDR3 region is CATSNGDQETQYF. The CDR3 DNA reads TGTGCCACCAGCAACGGGGACCAAGAGACCCAGTACTTC. The rearrangement joins TRBV15 to TRBJ2-5, with D possibly matching TRBD2 (5 bases). CDR1 LNHNV and CDR2 YYDKDF come from the germline V gene (reference sequence). The CDR3 is 13 amino acids. The germline V and J ends were trimmed by 4 bases and 0 bases, with 6 bases remaining between them.